This T cell receptor (beta chain) was sequenced for a study of blood T cell repertoires in COVID-19. The overall study: Sources were T cells, B-cell-depleted T cells, or PBMCs; the material itself was cDNA or gDNA.

The method was immunoSEQ multiplex PCR; TCRdb's version includes in-frame clones alone and lacks a portion of them. The sample holds a few hundred thousand clones, about 80% seen once. The sample comprised PBMCs or T cells enriched from blood (not recorded which). This sequence was found in a middle-aged woman with acute COVID-19.

CDR3 region: CASSFDGASGRGTDTQYF. CDR3 nucleotides: TGTGCCAGCAGTTTTGATGGGGCTAGCGGGAGGGGCACAGATACGCAGTATTTT. The V call is TRBV27, the J call TRBJ2-3, with 12 bases aligning to TRBD2. Trimming removed 3 bases from V and 1 base from J; junction bases left unmatched: 8. Germline CDR1 and CDR2: MNHEY and SMNVEV (reference sequence). The CDR3 is 18 amino acids.